This TCR beta chain stems from a study of cytomegalovirus exposure and HLA in healthy donors. About this clone itself: Its specificity is not known.

PCR involved 60 Vbeta and 13 Jbeta primers. In the original analysis: The authors later counted 65 million to 80 million unique TCR beta chains, some 11 million of them shared. Using immunoSEQ multiplex PCR, the repertoire was profiled, and TCRdb retains in-frame clones only, with some absent. That table gives V, J and clone size, and the DNA gave D and trimming. The sample lists around 200,000 clones, roughly 78% occurring once. Germline assignment: CDR1 SGDLS and CDR2 YYNGEE. V gave up 3 bases and J gave up 4 bases, with 19 bases separating them. The CDR3 has 16 residues. Study-wide points: After further analysis at a later stage, 16,951 TCR beta sequences were associated with HLA alleles at 0.05 false discovery rate.

The material sequenced was PBMCs. V gene TRBV9 combines with J gene TRBJ1-2; D unclear. The clonotype originates from a boy aged 5 to 17 in good health and CMV-seronegative. As DNA, the CDR3 is TGTGCCAGCAGCGAAAACAAAGACCCCAGGCCCTATGGCTACACCTTC. Its protein product is CASSENKDPRPYGYTF.